This T cell receptor (beta chain) emerged from a study of OX40 agonist ivuxolimab in advanced cancers. Overall study context: 30% to 40% of patients had received prior checkpoint inhibitor therapy.

CDR3 length equals 13 residues. The V gene end was trimmed by 6 bases and the J gene end by 1 base; junction bases not matched to a gene: 4. Germline CDR1 reads SGDLS; CDR2 reads YYNGEE. The table lists this clone with a count of one. Profiled with immunoSEQ multiplex PCR; TCRdb holds only in-frame clones, not every one. The sample holds about 92,000 clones, about 91% seen once. The sequence was collected from an adult with an advanced solid tumor such as melanoma, head and neck, liver or kidney cancer. The source was CD4+ or CD8+ T cells sorted from blood, collected in a trial of the OX40 agonist ivuxolimab. This chain joins TRBV9 and TRBJ2-7; 7 bases fit TRBD1. The DNA of the CDR3 is TGTGCCAGCATCGGGACAGCTTCCTACGAGCAGTACTTC. This encodes CASIGTASYEQYF.